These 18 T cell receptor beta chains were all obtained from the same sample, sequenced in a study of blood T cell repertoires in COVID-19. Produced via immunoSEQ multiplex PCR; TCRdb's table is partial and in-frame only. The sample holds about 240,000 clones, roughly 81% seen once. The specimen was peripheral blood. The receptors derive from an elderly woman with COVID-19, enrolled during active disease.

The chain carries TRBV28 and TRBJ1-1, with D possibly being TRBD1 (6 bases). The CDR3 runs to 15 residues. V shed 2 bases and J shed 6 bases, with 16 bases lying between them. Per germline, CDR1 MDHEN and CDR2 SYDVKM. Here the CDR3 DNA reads TGTGCCAGCAGTTTACCAGGGGAAAGAGTTTCTGAAGCTTTCTTT. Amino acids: CASSLPGERVSEAFF.

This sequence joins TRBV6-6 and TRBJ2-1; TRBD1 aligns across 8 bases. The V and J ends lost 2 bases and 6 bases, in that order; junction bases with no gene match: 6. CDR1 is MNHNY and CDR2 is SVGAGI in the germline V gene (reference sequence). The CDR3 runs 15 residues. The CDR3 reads CASSYGRGLSNEQFF. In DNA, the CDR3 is TGTGCCAGCAGTTACGGCAGGGGGCTGAGCAATGAGCAGTTCTTC.

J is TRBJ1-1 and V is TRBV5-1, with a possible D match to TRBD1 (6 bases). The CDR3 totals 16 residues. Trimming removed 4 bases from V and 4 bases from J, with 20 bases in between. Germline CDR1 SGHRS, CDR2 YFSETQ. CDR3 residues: CASSQIQGEGTTEAFF. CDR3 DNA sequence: TGCGCCAGCAGCCAAATACAGGGAGAGGGAACCACTGAAGCTTTCTTT.

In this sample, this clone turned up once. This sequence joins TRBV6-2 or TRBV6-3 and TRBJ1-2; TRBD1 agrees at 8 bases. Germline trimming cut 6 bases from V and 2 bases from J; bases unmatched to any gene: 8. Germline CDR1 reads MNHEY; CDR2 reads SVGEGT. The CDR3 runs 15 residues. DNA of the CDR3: TGTGCCAGCAGCAGAAATGACAGGGGCAACTATGGCTACACCTTC. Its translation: CASSRNDRGNYGYTF.

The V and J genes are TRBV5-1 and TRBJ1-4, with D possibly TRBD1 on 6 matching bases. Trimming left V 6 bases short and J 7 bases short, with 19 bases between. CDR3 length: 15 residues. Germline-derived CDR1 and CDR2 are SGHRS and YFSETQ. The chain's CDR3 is CASTQGPMGAEKLFF. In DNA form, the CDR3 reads TGCGCCAGCACCCAGGGCCCTATGGGGGCTGAAAAACTGTTTTTT.

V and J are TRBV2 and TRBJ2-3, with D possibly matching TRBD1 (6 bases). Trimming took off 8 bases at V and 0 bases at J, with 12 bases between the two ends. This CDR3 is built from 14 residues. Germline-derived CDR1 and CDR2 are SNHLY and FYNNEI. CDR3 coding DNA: TGTGCCAGCCTCCGGGACACCAGCACAGATACGCAGTATTTT. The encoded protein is CASLRDTSTDTQYF.

The CDR3 nucleotides are TGTGCCAGTAGTATAGGAAGGACAGGGTCTGCCATGAACACTGAAGCTTTCTTT. Translating it yields CASSIGRTGSAMNTEAFF. The gene calls are TRBV19 and TRBJ1-1; 8 bases agree with TRBD1. The CDR3 loop spans 18 amino acids. Germline V gives CDR1 LNHDA, CDR2 SQIVND (reference sequence). V lost 1 base and J lost 0; bases outside the gene matches: 10.

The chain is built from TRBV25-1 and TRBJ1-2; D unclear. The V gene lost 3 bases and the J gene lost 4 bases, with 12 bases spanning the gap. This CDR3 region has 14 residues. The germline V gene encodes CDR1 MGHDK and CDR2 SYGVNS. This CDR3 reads CASSDRYGVYGYTF. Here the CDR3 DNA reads TGTGCCAGCAGTGACCGGTACGGGGTCTATGGCTACACCTTC.

CDR3 loop: CASSLSVSGGTRNTIYF. The CDR3 DNA follows: TGTGCCAGCAGCCTCTCCGTTAGCGGGGGCACAAGAAACACCATATATTTT. The V gene is TRBV16, the J gene TRBJ1-3, with D possibly being TRBD1 (6 bases). CDR1 is KGHSY, CDR2 FQNENV, per germline. This CDR3 is 17 amino acids long. Trimming cost V 4 bases and J 5 bases, with 21 bases left between them.

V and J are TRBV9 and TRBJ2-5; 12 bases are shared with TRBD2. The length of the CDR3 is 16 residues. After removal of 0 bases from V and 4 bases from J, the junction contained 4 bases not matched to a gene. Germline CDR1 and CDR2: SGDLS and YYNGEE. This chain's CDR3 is CASSVGASGRGETQYF. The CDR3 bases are TGTGCCAGCAGCGTAGGGGCTAGCGGGAGGGGAGAGACCCAGTACTTC.

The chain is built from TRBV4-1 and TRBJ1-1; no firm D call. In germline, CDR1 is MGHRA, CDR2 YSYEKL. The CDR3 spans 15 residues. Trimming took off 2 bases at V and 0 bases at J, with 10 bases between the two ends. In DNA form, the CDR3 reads TGCGCCAGCAGCCAATTGGCCAGAATGAACACTGAAGCTTTCTTT. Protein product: CASSQLARMNTEAFF.

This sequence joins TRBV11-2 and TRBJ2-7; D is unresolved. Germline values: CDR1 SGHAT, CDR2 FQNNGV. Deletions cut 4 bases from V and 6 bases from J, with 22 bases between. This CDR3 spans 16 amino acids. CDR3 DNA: TGTGCCAGCAGCTCTCGGAGACTCATCTCCCTCACCGAGCAGTACTTC. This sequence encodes CASSSRRLISLTEQYF.

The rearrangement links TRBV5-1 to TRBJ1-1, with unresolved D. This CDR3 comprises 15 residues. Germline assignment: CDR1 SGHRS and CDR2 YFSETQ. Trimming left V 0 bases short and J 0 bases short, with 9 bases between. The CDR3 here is CASSLGALMNTEAFF. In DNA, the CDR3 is TGCGCCAGCAGCTTGGGGGCCCTCATGAACACTGAAGCTTTCTTT.

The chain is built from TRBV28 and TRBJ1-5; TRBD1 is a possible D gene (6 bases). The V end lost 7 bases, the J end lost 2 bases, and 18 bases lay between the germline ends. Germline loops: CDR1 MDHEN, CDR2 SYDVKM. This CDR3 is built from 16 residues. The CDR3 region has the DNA TGTGCCAGCACCGACGCACAGGGTCGGCGCAATCAGCCCCAGCATTTT. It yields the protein CASTDAQGRRNQPQHF.

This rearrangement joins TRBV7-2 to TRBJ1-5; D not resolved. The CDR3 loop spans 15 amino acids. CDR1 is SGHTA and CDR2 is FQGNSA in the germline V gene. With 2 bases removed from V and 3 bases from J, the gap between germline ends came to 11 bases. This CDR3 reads CASSLHGGLNQPQHF. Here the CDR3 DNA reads TGTGCCAGCAGCTTACACGGCGGACTCAATCAGCCCCAGCATTTT.

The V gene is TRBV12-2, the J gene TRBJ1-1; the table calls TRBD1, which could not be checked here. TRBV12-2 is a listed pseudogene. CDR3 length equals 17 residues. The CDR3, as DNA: TGTGCAAGTTCCGACGGGCAGGGGCCCAAAAAAAACACTGAAGCTTTCTTT. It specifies CASSDGQGPKKNTEAFF.

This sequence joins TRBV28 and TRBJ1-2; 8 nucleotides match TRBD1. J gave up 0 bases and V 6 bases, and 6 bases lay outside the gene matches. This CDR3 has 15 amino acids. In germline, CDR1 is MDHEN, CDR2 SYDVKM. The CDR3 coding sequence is TGTGCCAGCAGGGGGACAGGAGGATCTAACTATGGCTACACCTTC. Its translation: CASRGTGGSNYGYTF.

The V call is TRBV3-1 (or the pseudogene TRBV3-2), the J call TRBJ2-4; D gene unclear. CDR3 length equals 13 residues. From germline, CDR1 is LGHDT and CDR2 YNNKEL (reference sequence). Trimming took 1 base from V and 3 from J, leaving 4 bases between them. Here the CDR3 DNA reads TGTGCCAGCAGCCAAGCGGGCAAAAACATTCAGTACTTC. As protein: CASSQAGKNIQYF.